This T cell receptor (beta chain) came from a study of T cells in Graves' hyperthyroidism and ophthalmopathy. Newly diagnosed hyperthyroidism, duration under 2 months, in patients aged 18 to 65. It was 10 ml of fresh peripheral blood that supplied the PBMCs. TCR beta CDR3 regions were amplified from RNA. First-round RT-PCR of the TCR CDR3 relied on the HTBI primer set. TCRdb recomputed calls from the multiplex PCR reads with MiXCR, one row per CDR3 protein. The sample comprises roughly 260,000 distinct CDR3 sequences, roughly 15% of which are singletons, and 13% rests with the top ten. This CDR3 has 16 residues. Germline V CDR1 and CDR2: SGHDT, YYEEEE.

The J gene is TRBJ2-1, the V gene TRBV5-6; 7 bases align to TRBD2. The J call could be wrong; TRBJ2-7 is a better fit for the DNA end. The sample comprised blood. The sequence came from a woman in her 40s with Graves' hyperthyroidism that later progressed to Graves' ophthalmopathy. Written as DNA, the CDR3 is TGTGCCAGCAGCTTCCTAGCGGAAGGCTCCTACAATGAGCAGTACTTC. It translates to CASSFLAEGSYNEQYF.